Presented here are 29 T cell receptor beta chains from one specimen sequenced in a study of T cells in Graves' hyperthyroidism and ophthalmopathy. Amplification targeted TCR beta CDR3 regions from RNA transcripts. HTBI primers were the set used in a first-round RT-PCR of the TCR CDR3. TCRdb re-called the multiplex PCR reads with MiXCR, one entry per CDR3 protein. The sample records around 600,000 distinct CDR3 sequences, 45% being singletons. Sample: peripheral blood or thyroid tissue (not recorded which). The source is an adult man with Graves' disease, either hyperthyroidism or ophthalmopathy (not recorded which).

Concerning this clonotype: This clone may be a read error of a much larger clone one base away. The chain has TRBV2 and TRBJ1-2; D call uncertain. Germline CDR1 reads SNHLY; CDR2 reads FYNNEI. The germline V and J ends were trimmed by 8 bases and 3 bases, with 19 bases remaining between them. CDR3 length equals 15 residues. CDR3 in DNA: TGTGCCAGCCTCCAAGGAGGGTTGTGGGACTATGGCTACACCTTC. This gives the protein CASLQGGLWDYGYTF.

Comment on this clonotype: A read error may be the cause here, since a much bigger clone is one base away. The V and J genes are TRBV6-5 and TRBJ2-5; D may be TRBD1 (5 bases). The CDR3 covers 15 residues. Germline CDR1 reads MNHEY; CDR2 reads SVGAGI. CDR3 DNA: TGTGCCATCAGTTACTCGAACACAGGATGGGAGACCCAGTACTTC. Translation: CAISYSNTGWETQYF.

This clonotype was counted at least ten times. The chain recombines TRBV7-2 with TRBJ2-7; 8 bases agree with TRBD1. The germline V gene encodes CDR1 SGHTA and CDR2 FQGNSA. J gave up 6 bases and V 6 bases, and 7 bases lay outside the gene matches. The CDR3 has 13 amino acids. CDR3 residues: CASSSDRGREQYF. As DNA, the CDR3 is TGTGCCAGCAGTAGCGACAGGGGCCGCGAGCAGTACTTC.

The V gene is TRBV2, the J gene TRBJ2-2; possibly TRBD2 for D (6 bases). V lost 5 bases, J lost 4 bases, and 17 bases lay in between. Per germline, CDR1 SNHLY and CDR2 FYNNEI. The CDR3 is 16 amino acids. Written as DNA, the CDR3 is TGTGCCAGCAGTCGACTAGAGGCTAGTGGCACCGGGGAGCTGTTTTTT. Protein sequence: CASSRLEASGTGELFF.

This clonotype was counted many times. The genes are TRBV7-2 and TRBJ1-5; no firm D call. Germline values: CDR1 SGHTA, CDR2 FQGNSA. Trimming cost V 2 bases and J 0 bases, with 2 bases left between them. CDR3 length equals 13 residues. The DNA for the CDR3 is TGTGCCAGCAGCTTAAATAGCAATCAGCCCCAGCATTTT. Translation: CASSLNSNQPQHF. Full variable domain (remainder filled in from reference TRBV7-2 and TRBJ1-5): GAGVSQSPSNKVTEKGKDVELRCDPISGHTALYWYRQSLGQGLEFLIYFQGNSAPDKSGLPSDRFSAERTGGSVSTLTIQRTQQEDSAVYLCASSLNSNQPQHFGDGTRLSIL.

This clonotype was seen at least ten times. The genes are TRBV7-9 and TRBJ2-5; 9 bases are shared with TRBD2. CDR1 and CDR2 (germline): SEHNR, FQNEAQ (reference sequence). The trim removed 11 bases at V and 4 bases at J, leaving 8 bases unmatched. The CDR3 runs 13 residues. The CDR3 nucleotides read TGTGCCCTTCGGCGGGGGGGAGGAGAGACCCAGTACTTC. This codes for CALRRGGGETQYF.

CDR3 sequence: CASSLRAQGANYGYTF. The CDR3, as DNA: TGCGCCAGCAGCTTGCGAGCACAAGGAGCTAACTATGGCTACACCTTC. The chain has TRBV5-1 and TRBJ1-2, with D unclear. CDR3 length: 16 amino acids. V was pared by 1 base and J by 0 bases, with 13 bases between. Germline loops: CDR1 SGHRS, CDR2 YFSETQ.

This clonotype was seen more than once but under ten times. This chain joins TRBV19 and TRBJ1-1; D remains unclear. With 5 bases removed from V and 12 bases from J, the gap between germline ends came to 22 bases. The germline gives CDR1 LNHDA, CDR2 SQIVND (reference sequence). This CDR3 comprises 14 residues. The CDR3 protein is CASSRADRSLGTFF. The CDR3 DNA is TGTGCCAGTAGTCGAGCCGATCGGAGTCTTGGGACTTTCTTT.

About this clonotype: In this CDR3 the conserved last residue, phenylalanine or tryptophan, is missing, so a read error is likely. In DNA form, the CDR3 reads TGTGCCAGCAGCCCCTACCTAGCGGGAGGGCACTACGAGCAGTACCTC. It translates to CASSPYLAGGHYEQYL. This sequence joins TRBV7-6 and TRBJ2-7; TRBD2 agrees at 12 bases. The germline CDR1 and CDR2 sequences are SGHVS and FNYEAQ. The CDR3 totals 16 residues. The ends lost 5 bases at V and 3 bases at J; junction bases unmatched: 8.

The table lists this clonotype with many counts. J is TRBJ1-3 and V is TRBV10-2; 9 bases align to TRBD1. With V trimmed by 7 bases and J by 4 bases, 5 bases remained unmatched. The V gene's germline CDR1 is WSHSY and CDR2 SAAADI. The CDR3 sequence is 14 residues long. This CDR3 reads CASTRTGAGNTIYF. The DNA of the CDR3 is TGCGCCAGCACCCGGACAGGGGCAGGAAACACCATATATTTT.

A few counts support this clonotype. This rearrangement joins TRBV7-2 to TRBJ1-4; 9 bases are a match to TRBD1. From germline, CDR1 is SGHTA and CDR2 FQGNSA. V dropped 8 bases and J dropped 4; count of bases not matched to a gene: 5. CDR3 size: 14 residues. Here the CDR3 reads CASRTGAINEKLFF. The CDR3 nucleotides read TGTGCCAGCCGGACAGGGGCAATTAATGAAAAACTGTTTTTT.

The chain couples TRBV6-1 to TRBJ2-7; D possibly corresponds to TRBD2 (6 bases). The CDR3 loop spans 14 amino acids. The germline V and J ends were trimmed by 6 bases and 7 bases, with 19 bases remaining between them. Germline CDR1 reads MNHNS; CDR2 reads SASEGT. The CDR3 loop reads CASRRGGAHQEQYF. The CDR3 region has the DNA TGTGCCAGCAGACGAGGCGGGGCCCATCAGGAGCAGTACTTC.

This clonotype showed up many times. The V call is TRBV7-9, the J call TRBJ2-7, with 9 bases identical to TRBD2. The CDR3 extends over 13 amino acids. The germline CDR1 and CDR2 sequences are SEHNR and FQNEAQ (reference sequence). J gave up 2 bases and V 6 bases, and 2 bases lay outside the gene matches. The CDR3 DNA reads TGTGCCAGCAGTGGCGGGGGGGCCTACGAGCAGTACTTC. This codes for CASSGGGAYEQYF.

The chain carries TRBV20-1 and TRBJ2-7; 11 bases map to TRBD2. J lost 3 bases, V lost 2 bases, and 15 bases had no gene match. CDR1 and CDR2 from the germline V gene are DFQATT and SNEGSKA (reference sequence). The CDR3 is 18 residues long. In DNA form, the CDR3 reads TGCAGTGCTAGATTACCCACAGGGTTAGCGGGGGGGATCTACGAGCAGTACTTC. This codes for CSARLPTGLAGGIYEQYF.

As to this clonotype: A much larger clone lies a single base off, so this may be a read error. The conserved phenylalanine or tryptophan normally closing the CDR3 is absent here, so this likely arose from a read error. V and J are TRBV9 and TRBJ2-5; 9 bases match TRBD2. The CDR3 runs 15 residues. The ends lost 0 bases at V and 5 bases at J; junction bases unmatched: 5. Germline-derived CDR1 and CDR2 are SGDLS and YYNGEE. CDR3 DNA sequence: TGTGCCAGCAGCGTAGCGGTAGCGGGGGTGGAGACCCAGTACCTC. Protein sequence: CASSVAVAGVETQYL.

In its sample, this clonotype was seen many times. J is TRBJ2-7 and V is TRBV2, with 8 bases that match TRBD1. Per germline, CDR1 SNHLY and CDR2 FYNNEI. The CDR3 has 13 amino acids. The V segment lost 4 bases and the J segment 3 bases; nucleotides outside the gene matches: 2. The CDR3 region is CASSATGGYEQYF. CDR3 sequence (DNA): TGTGCCAGCAGTGCAACAGGGGGCTACGAGCAGTACTTC.

This clonotype was counted many times. V and J are TRBV5-5 and TRBJ1-5; no definite D call. This CDR3 has 14 amino acids. V dropped 1 base and J dropped 10 bases, with 15 bases sitting between them. Germline-derived CDR1 and CDR2 are SGHKS and YYEKEE (reference sequence). The chain's CDR3 is CASSLSTRAGPQHF. The CDR3 DNA is TGTGCCAGCAGCTTGTCCACACGGGCAGGACCCCAGCATTTT.

This clonotype was seen repeatedly, ten times or more. The rearrangement joins TRBV4-1 to TRBJ1-2; 8 bases are a match to TRBD1. The CDR3 runs to 15 residues. With 3 bases clipped from V and 3 bases from J, the junction kept 6 bases outside the gene matches. CDR1 is MGHRA and CDR2 is YSYEKL in the germline V gene. In nucleotides, the CDR3 is TGCGCCAGCAGCCAGGCGACAGGGGCGGACTATGGCTACACCTTC. Residues: CASSQATGADYGYTF.

The rearrangement uses TRBV5-1 and TRBJ2-7, with D perhaps matching TRBD1 (6 bases). In germline, CDR1 is SGHRS, CDR2 YFSETQ. Trimming removed 4 bases from V and 7 bases from J, with 18 bases in between. The CDR3 covers 14 residues. The CDR3 sequence is CASSQRTAGAEQYF. CDR3 DNA sequence: TGCGCCAGCAGCCAACGGACAGCTGGTGCTGAGCAGTACTTC.

The V gene is TRBV7-9, the J gene TRBJ2-7; D possibly corresponds to TRBD2 (5 bases). This CDR3 has 15 residues. Germline values: CDR1 SEHNR, CDR2 FQNEAQ (reference sequence). The ends were cut back, 0 bases at V and 1 base at J, with 10 bases in the middle. The CDR3 nucleotides are TGTGCCAGCAGCTTAGCACAGCGAGGGTCCTACGAGCAGTACTTC. It yields the protein CASSLAQRGSYEQYF.

The rearrangement uses TRBV2 and TRBJ2-7; 9 bases fit TRBD1. CDR3 size: 16 residues. Germline CDR1 reads SNHLY; CDR2 reads FYNNEI. V dropped 6 bases and J dropped 1; count of bases not matched to a gene: 10. The CDR3 nucleotides are TGTGCCAGCAGCCAAGAAGCGGGGACAGGGTCCTACGAGCAGTACTTC. It translates to CASSQEAGTGSYEQYF.

The chain recombines TRBV5-5 with TRBJ2-7, with a possible D match to TRBD1 (6 bases). The V end lost 2 bases, the J end lost 2 bases, and 29 bases lay between the germline ends. Germline CDR1 reads SGHKS; CDR2 reads YYEKEE (reference sequence). The CDR3 spans 20 residues. CDR3 DNA sequence: TGTGCCAGCAGCTTAGCACCCCGTCTCTCGAGCAGGGGTAGTCCCTACGAGCAGTACTTC. Translated, it gives CASSLAPRLSSRGSPYEQYF.

The CDR3 DNA follows: TGTGCCAGCAGCTTCCGGGACAGGGTCCGTGCCGAGCAGTACTTC. Its protein is CASSFRDRVRAEQYF. The V gene is TRBV7-9, the J gene TRBJ2-7; 9 bases agree with TRBD1. The germline V gene has CDR1 SEHNR and CDR2 FQNEAQ (reference sequence). This CDR3 has 15 residues. V was pared by 3 bases and J by 6 bases, with 9 bases of the junction left unmatched.

The chain links TRBV12-3 or TRBV12-4 to TRBJ2-5; D is possibly TRBD1 or TRBD2 (6 bases each). The CDR3 is 12 residues long. V was pared by 11 bases and J by 0 bases, with 10 bases between. The DNA of the CDR3 is TGTGCCGGGGGGCCGAACCAAGAGACCCAGTACTTC. This sequence encodes CAGGPNQETQYF.

The table lists this clonotype with a count of one. The chain couples TRBV7-2 to TRBJ2-1; 7 nucleotides line up with TRBD1. With 3 bases clipped from V and 5 bases from J, the junction kept 10 bases outside the gene matches. Germline CDR1 is SGHTA and CDR2 is FQGNSA. The CDR3 sequence is 16 residues long. The CDR3 DNA reads TGTGCCAGCAGCTTCGTTTCCGGACAGGCCCACAATGAGCAGTTCTTC. As protein: CASSFVSGQAHNEQFF. The entire variable domain, with the rest obtained from reference TRBV7-2 and TRBJ2-1, is as follows: GAGVSQSPSNKVTEKGKDVELRCDPISGHTALYWYRQSLGQGLEFLIYFQGNSAPDKSGLPSDRFSAERTGGSVSTLTIQRTQQEDSAVYLCASSFVSGQAHNEQFFGPGTRLTVL.

The genes are TRBV6-1 and TRBJ2-2; D is undetermined. This CDR3 contains 9 residues. CDR1 MNHNS and CDR2 SASEGT come from the germline V gene. The V end was cut by 8 bases, the J end by 10 bases, with 5 bases between. The CDR3 bases are TGTGCCAGCCGGCCGGAGCTGTTTTTT. Its protein product is CASRPELFF.

This clonotype appeared a few times. The V and J genes are TRBV20-1 and TRBJ1-1; D ambiguous. This CDR3 comprises 14 residues. Trimming took 0 bases from V and 4 from J, leaving 12 bases between them. The germline V gene has CDR1 DFQATT and CDR2 SNEGSKA (reference sequence). For the CDR3, the DNA is TGCAGTGCTAGAGATGTGGCAGGACCCACTGAAGCTTTCTTT. It translates to CSARDVAGPTEAFF.

The chain links TRBV7-9 to TRBJ1-5, with D possibly TRBD1 on 5 matching bases. Trimming shortened V by 1 base and J by 7 bases, and 14 bases separated the two germline ends. CDR1 and CDR2 (germline): SEHNR, FQNEAQ (reference sequence). This CDR3 is 15 amino acids long. The CDR3: CASSLERGRGQPQHF. CDR3 bases: TGTGCCAGCAGCTTAGAACGGGGCAGAGGGCAGCCCCAGCATTTT.

The chain has TRBV5-1 and TRBJ1-1; D is undetermined. The CDR3 has 14 amino acids. Trimming removed 4 bases at V and 3 bases at J, with 13 bases between. CDR1 is SGHRS, CDR2 YFSETQ, per germline. The CDR3 nucleotides read TGCGCCAGCAGCCCGGAGACGGTCTACACTGAAGCTTTCTTT. As protein: CASSPETVYTEAFF.